The 15 T cell receptor beta chains reported below all come from one sample, sequenced in a study of OX40 agonist ivuxolimab in advanced cancers. Data came from immunoSEQ multiplex PCR; TCRdb stores just in-frame clones and leaves some out. Found here are roughly 76,000 clones, just under 85% of them singletons; the top ten hold 5.9%. The sample in question was CD4+ or CD8+ T cells sorted from blood, obtained in a trial of the OX40 agonist ivuxolimab. The receptors derive from an adult with an advanced solid tumor such as melanoma, head and neck, liver or kidney cancer.

The chain links TRBV5-4 to TRBJ2-5; unclear D gene. V was clipped by 4 bases and J by 1 base, with 11 bases between them. Per the germline V gene, CDR1 is SGHNT and CDR2 is YYREEE (reference sequence). There are 14 residues in the CDR3. In nucleotides, the CDR3 is TGTGCCAGCAGCCAAGGGTCGGTCCAAGAGACCCAGTACTTC. Protein sequence: CASSQGSVQETQYF.

Regarding this clone: Other DNA sequences of this sample code for an identical CDR3. The gene calls are TRBV6-6 and TRBJ1-1, with D unclear. The CDR3 covers 14 residues. The V end was cut by 2 bases, the J end by 6 bases, with 13 bases between. CDR1 is MNHNY and CDR2 is SVGAGI in the germline V gene (reference sequence). CDR3 residues: CASSYAQALAEAFF. The CDR3 DNA reads as TGTGCCAGCAGTTACGCGCAGGCGTTGGCTGAAGCTTTCTTT.

V usage is TRBV28 and J usage is TRBJ2-4; D unresolved. Trimming cost V 1 base and J 0 bases, with 10 bases left between them. The germline V gene has CDR1 MDHEN and CDR2 SYDVKM. The CDR3 has 16 residues. CDR3 loop: CASSLSPGRAKNIQYF. CDR3 nucleotide sequence: TGTGCCAGCAGTTTATCCCCTGGAAGAGCCAAAAACATTCAGTACTTC.

The chain couples TRBV28 to TRBJ2-1, with TRBD1 identical over 12 bases. Losses at the gene ends were 6 bases for V and 7 bases for J; bases not matched to a gene: 7. CDR3 length: 15 amino acids. CDR1 and CDR2 (germline): MDHEN, SYDVKM. Written as DNA, the CDR3 is TGTGCCAGCAGCTCCGGGACAGGGGGCTTTAATGAGCAGTTCTTC. Translating it yields CASSSGTGGFNEQFF.

This chain joins TRBV11-1 and TRBJ1-6, with TRBD1 matching over 8 bases. With 8 bases clipped from V and 7 bases from J, the junction kept 7 bases outside the gene matches. The length of the CDR3 is 14 residues. Germline loops: CDR1 SGHAT, CDR2 FQDESV (reference sequence). CDR3 loop: CASGQGAENSPLHF. The CDR3 DNA sequence: TGTGCCAGCGGCCAGGGGGCTGAGAATTCACCCCTCCACTTT.

The CDR3 region is CASGGGQGAGQPQHF. CDR3 bases: TGTGCCAGTGGGGGGGGACAGGGGGCTGGTCAGCCCCAGCATTTT. V and J are TRBV6-6 and TRBJ1-5, with 12 nucleotides matching TRBD1. CDR1 and CDR2 (germline): MNHNY, SVGAGI (reference sequence). The junction had 9 bases not matched to a gene; V was cut back by 9 bases and J by 6 bases. The CDR3 contains 15 residues.

For this clone: At one end, the junction sequence differs from germline, possibly due to a read error. Different DNA sequences within this sample yield the same CDR3. The J gene is TRBJ1-6, the V gene TRBV10-3; 7 nucleotides agree with TRBD1. CDR3 size: 14 residues. Germline values: CDR1 ENHRY, CDR2 SYGVKD. The CDR3, as DNA: TGTGCCATTAGTGGACAGGTGACTAATTCACCCCTCCACTTT. This gives the protein CAISGQVTNSPLHF.

This clone came up a few times. V and J are TRBV6-5 and TRBJ1-5; D uncertain. The CDR3 totals 13 residues. The V and J ends lost 5 bases and 0 bases respectively, with 5 bases between them. Germline CDR1 is MNHEY and CDR2 is SVGAGI. This CDR3 is CASSGDSNQPQHF. In nucleotides, the CDR3 is TGTGCCAGCAGTGGCGATAGCAATCAGCCCCAGCATTTT.

The table lists this clone with a count of one. This chain uses TRBV6-5 with TRBJ2-5, with TRBD2 matching 7 bases. This CDR3 region has 12 residues. V dropped 8 bases and J dropped 3; count of bases not matched to a gene: 3. Germline CDR1 and CDR2: MNHEY and SVGAGI. The CDR3 DNA reads as TGTGCCAGCTGGGGGGGAGAAGAGACCCAGTACTTC. This codes for CASWGGEETQYF.

The rearrangement uses TRBV18 and TRBJ1-1, with TRBD1 matching 11 bases. Germline CDR1 reads KGHSH; CDR2 reads LQKENI. The V segment lost 6 bases and the J segment 1 base; nucleotides outside the gene matches: 10. This CDR3 is 17 amino acids long. CDR3 DNA sequence: TGTGCCAGCTCCCCTCGGTGGACAGGGGGCGAGAACACTGAAGCTTTCTTT. Translating gives CASSPRWTGGENTEAFF.

The chain is built from TRBV5-1 and TRBJ2-3; 11 bases agree with TRBD2. This CDR3 has 17 residues. Looked up from germline, CDR1 is SGHRS and CDR2 is YFSETQ. After removal of 0 bases from V and 1 base from J, the junction contained 4 bases not matched to a gene. CDR3 DNA sequence: TGCGCCAGCAGCTTGGTCGCGGGACTAGCGGGCACAGATACGCAGTATTTT. The encoded protein is CASSLVAGLAGTDTQYF. The whole variable domain, remainder taken from reference TRBV5-1 and TRBJ2-3, is KAGVTQTPRYLIKTRGQQVTLSCSPISGHRSVSWYQQTPGQGLQFLFEYFSETQRNKGNFPGRFSGRQFSNSRSEMNVSTLELGDSALYLCASSLVAGLAGTDTQYFGPGTRLTVL.

The chain employs TRBV5-1 and TRBJ2-2; D gene ambiguous. Germline assignment: CDR1 SGHRS and CDR2 YFSETQ. This CDR3 contains 15 residues. The V gene lost 4 bases and the J gene lost 1 base, with 11 bases spanning the gap. The CDR3 sequence: CASSIKTQNTGELFF. CDR3 coding DNA: TGCGCCAGCAGCATTAAGACGCAGAACACCGGGGAGCTGTTTTTT.

The chain links TRBV28 to TRBJ1-1; D gene unclear. Trimming cost V 2 bases and J 1 base, with 32 bases left between them. Looked up from germline, CDR1 is MDHEN and CDR2 is SYDVKM. This CDR3 spans 22 amino acids. The CDR3 DNA sequence: TGTGCCAGCAGTTTACCCCTTCAGACCCTCTCACGGGTCAGCGCCTCGAACACTGAAGCTTTCTTT. It codes for CASSLPLQTLSRVSASNTEAFF.

This chain uses TRBV10-2 with TRBJ2-7; 12 bases align to TRBD2. This CDR3 spans 15 amino acids. Germline V gives CDR1 WSHSY, CDR2 SAAADI. With V trimmed by 8 bases and J by 2 bases, 7 bases remained unmatched. The CDR3: CASRATSGGTYEQYV. Here the CDR3 DNA reads TGCGCCAGCCGCGCGACTAGCGGGGGAACCTACGAGCAGTACGTC.

The chain is built from TRBV7-2 and TRBJ2-5, with unresolved D. Deletions cut 5 bases from V and 2 bases from J, with 9 bases between. The CDR3 runs to 13 residues. Germline V CDR1 and CDR2: SGHTA, FQGNSA. This chain's CDR3 is CASSHDSQETQYF. Here the CDR3 DNA reads TGTGCCAGCAGCCATGACTCTCAAGAGACCCAGTACTTC.